This T cell receptor beta chain was recorded in a study of spatial heterogeneity in lung cancer. Study-wide context: Around 22 months after resection was the median timing of the follow-up PBMC samples, which were sequenced when available.

Specified time point: blood at routine non-recurrence follow-up after resection. Whole RNA came from tumor, nontumor lung or frozen PBMC and was sequenced without being sorted. Points on this clonotype: Its antigen is unidentified.

The CDR3 loop spans 14 amino acids. The V end lost 6 bases, the J end lost 1 base, and 16 bases lay between the germline ends. The germline gives CDR1 DFQATT, CDR2 SNEGSKA (reference sequence). Unique molecular identifiers tagged every individual TCR cDNA molecule. TCRdb reprocessed the 5' RACE reads via MiXCR and lists one record per CDR3 protein. The data hold around 110,000 distinct CDR3 sequences, with 10% to 15% observed a single time. Whole-study findings and limits: Tumor TCRs that were ubiquitous and expanded showed up in blood more at resection than follow-up.

J is TRBJ2-7 and V is TRBV20-1; perhaps TRBD2 as D (6 bases). Sequenced here: PBMCs, sampled at follow-up. The receptor comes from a male donor with early-stage non-small cell lung cancer. The CDR3 DNA follows: TGCAGTGCCAGCGGAGGGGCCGGGTCCTACGAGCAGTACTTC. It specifies CSASGGAGSYEQYF.